This TCR beta chain was found in a study of T cell repertoires in cytomegalovirus infection. Turning to the study itself: Alongside well-studied HLA-B-restricted CMV epitopes, recently identified HLA-C-restricted CMV epitopes were also used. A matching HLA type, together with CMV infection, was signaled by public TCR beta signatures.

This clonotype turned up a few times. No antigen is known for it. Study findings and constraints: The ex vivo response showed dominance by HLA-C-restricted CMV-specific TCR beta clonotypes. People with CMV and the relevant HLA were identified by cumulative public TCR beta family frequency.

Trimming removed 1 base from V and 4 bases from J; junction bases left unmatched: 7. CDR1 is SEHNR and CDR2 is FQNEAQ in the germline V gene (reference sequence). CDR3 length: 17 residues. TCRdb passed the reads through MiXCR, listing each CDR3 protein once. The sample contains about 70,000 distinct CDR3 sequences, roughly 20% of which appear only once. The V call is TRBV7-9, the J call TRBJ2-1; 10 bases match TRBD2. This sample comprised CD8+ T cells from cultured PBMCs, obtained from culture after CMV antigen stimulation. The source is a human donor in good health (CMV status not recorded). Some clones in this sample may be carry-over from other donors' samples. The CDR3 DNA follows: TGTGCCAGCAGCTTAGGAACTAGCGGGGCCCTATACAATGAGCAGTTCTTC. It codes for CASSLGTSGALYNEQFF.